This record concerns one T cell receptor (beta chain) sequence. Antigen: not known. Sequencing relied on a cDNA template that was reverse transcribed from extracted RNA. Generated by immunoSEQ multiplex PCR, the TCRdb table keeps only in-frame clones and is missing some. The data contain 100,000 or so clones, about 61% of them singletons. These data are taken from a study of CD8+ T cells in alopecia areata. Turning to the study itself: Among treated patients, oral tofacitinib was administered at 5 to 10 mg twice daily. Whole-study findings and limits: Clarity of TCR sharing across patients fell short of that in mice, possibly HLA-related.

The treatment denotes: oral pan-JAK inhibitor, 5-10 mg twice daily. Alopecia areata patients gave lesional scalp punch biopsies and peripheral blood samples. Source: CD8+ T cells sorted from blood, taken between weeks 55 and 65, from a patient treated with tofacitinib. The receptor was isolated from a human donor with alopecia areata.

CDR3 amino acids: CASGSSRELFF. CDR3 nucleotide sequence: TGTGCTAGTGGCTCGAGCAGGGAGCTGTTTTTT. This sequence joins TRBV12-5 and TRBJ2-2, with D uncertain. The CDR3 extends over 11 amino acids. Germline assignment: CDR1 LGHNT and CDR2 FRNRAP. Between the trimmed V and J ends, which lost 6 bases and 9 bases, there was a span of 8 bases.